This entry lists 20 T cell receptor beta chains sequenced from one sample in a study of T cells in Graves' hyperthyroidism and ophthalmopathy. Amplification of TCR beta CDR3 regions used RNA as the template. The HTBI set primed first-round TCR CDR3 RT-PCR. TCRdb reprocessed the multiplex PCR reads with MiXCR, giving one entry per CDR3 protein. There are hundreds of thousands of distinct CDR3 sequences in the sample; roughly a sixth occur only once, and 16% lies in the top ten. Specimen: blood. These receptor sequences come from a woman between 45 and 60 years old with Graves' hyperthyroidism that later progressed to Graves' ophthalmopathy.

This clonotype occurred a few times. The rearrangement uses TRBV3-1 and TRBJ2-5, with TRBD2 as a possible D gene (6 bases). The germline CDR1 and CDR2 sequences are LGHDT and YNNKEL (reference sequence). This CDR3 has 15 amino acids. Deletions cut 7 bases from V and 5 bases from J, with 20 bases between. Here the CDR3 reads CASTPHGYRGETQYF. As DNA, the CDR3 is TGTGCCAGCACCCCCCACGGGTATCGGGGGGAGACCCAGTACTTC.

The chain recombines TRBV18 with TRBJ1-2; D gene unclear. CDR3 length: 14 residues. V dropped 2 bases and J dropped 1 base, with 8 bases sitting between them. CDR1 and CDR2 from the germline V gene are KGHSH and LQKENI. The CDR3 region is CASSPSGNNYGYTF. In DNA form, the CDR3 reads TGTGCCAGCTCACCAAGTGGTAATAACTATGGCTACACCTTC. Together with reference TRBV18 and TRBJ1-2, the CDR3 gives the full variable domain: NAGVMQNPRHLVRRRGQEARLRCSPMKGHSHVYWYRQLPEEGLKFMVYLQKENIIDESGMPKERFSAEFPKEGPSILRIQQVVRGDSAAYFCASSPSGNNYGYTFGSGTRLTVV.

This clonotype turned up a few times. V gene TRBV6-2 or TRBV6-3 combines with J gene TRBJ1-3, with 10 bases fitting TRBD1. Trimming at V came to 6 bases and at J to 4 bases, leaving 9 bases not matched to a gene. The germline V gene encodes CDR1 MNHEY and CDR2 SVGEGT. The CDR3 length is 16 residues. CDR3 bases: TGTGCCAGCAGGACCGGACAGGGGGGACCAGGAAACACCATATATTTT. As protein: CASRTGQGGPGNTIYF.

The chain uses TRBV6-9 and TRBJ2-3, with 7 bases aligning to TRBD2. Germline V CDR1 and CDR2: MNHGY, SVAAGI. This CDR3 spans 15 amino acids. Trimming took 3 bases from V and 8 from J; bases not matched to a gene: 11. CDR3: CASSYVWTRGGTQYF. CDR3 in DNA: TGTGCCAGCAGTTACGTTTGGACTAGGGGAGGTACGCAGTATTTT.

In this sample, this clonotype turned up many times. The chain links TRBV7-8 to TRBJ1-5; tentative D call: TRBD1 (6 bases). Germline CDR1 is SGHVS and CDR2 is FQNEAQ. V gave up 5 bases and J gave up 0 bases, with 14 bases separating them. This CDR3 has 16 residues. CDR3 coding DNA: TGTGCCAGCAGCGGAGGACAGCCTTATAGCAATCAGCCCCAGCATTTT. Residues: CASSGGQPYSNQPQHF.

In its sample, this clonotype was seen many times. This chain uses TRBV2 with TRBJ2-3, with 11 bases fitting TRBD2. Trimming cost V 6 bases and J 6 bases; bases outside gene matches: 8. CDR3 length equals 15 residues. CDR1 is SNHLY, CDR2 FYNNEI, per germline. CDR3 amino acids: CASSELAGELDTQYF. The CDR3 DNA sequence: TGTGCCAGCAGCGAACTAGCGGGGGAATTGGATACGCAGTATTTT. Using reference TRBV2 and TRBJ2-3 for the parts outside the CDR3, the full variable domain is EPEVTQTPSHQVTQMGQEVILRCVPISNHLYFYWYRQILGQKVEFLVSFYNNEISEKSEIFDDQFSVERPDGSNFTLKIRSTKLEDSAMYFCASSELAGELDTQYFGPGTRLTVL.

As DNA, the CDR3 is TGTGCCAGCAGCTTAGGGGCAGCCCGCAATCAGCCCCAGCATTTT. Translated, it gives CASSLGAARNQPQHF. This chain uses TRBV7-9 with TRBJ1-5, with no clear D. With 1 base removed from V and 2 bases from J, the gap between germline ends came to 9 bases. CDR1 is SEHNR, CDR2 FQNEAQ, per germline (reference sequence). The CDR3 is 15 amino acids. Filled out from reference TRBV7-9 and TRBJ1-5, the complete variable domain reads DTGVSQNPRHKITKRGQNVTFRCDPISEHNRLYWYRQTLGQGPEFLTYFQNEAQLEKSRLLSDRFSAERPKGSFSTLEIQRTEQGDSAMYLCASSLGAARNQPQHFGDGTRLSIL.

This clonotype was counted ten times or more. This sequence joins TRBV5-1 and TRBJ2-3; TRBD2 is a possible D gene (6 bases). Trimming left V 0 bases short and J 6 bases short, with 11 bases between. This CDR3 contains 14 residues. CDR1 and CDR2 (germline): SGHRS, YFSETQ. The CDR3 here is CASSLGDSRDTQYF. As DNA, the CDR3 is TGCGCCAGCAGCTTGGGGGACTCGCGGGATACGCAGTATTTT.

V gene TRBV5-1 combines with J gene TRBJ1-1; 8 bases are a match to TRBD1. The V and J ends lost 2 bases and 3 bases, in that order; junction bases with no gene match: 3. This CDR3 region has 14 residues. Germline values: CDR1 SGHRS, CDR2 YFSETQ. CDR3 sequence reads: CASSFNRGDTEAFF. The CDR3 DNA sequence: TGCGCCAGCAGCTTTAACAGGGGGGACACTGAAGCTTTCTTT.

This clonotype has just a few counts. The rearrangement uses TRBV6-5 and TRBJ1-5; D not resolved. Per germline, CDR1 MNHEY and CDR2 SVGAGI. The V gene lost 2 bases and the J gene lost 5 bases, with 10 bases spanning the gap. The CDR3 length is 14 residues. CDR3 sequence: CASSYGREDQPQHF. The CDR3 DNA sequence: TGTGCCAGCAGTTACGGCCGGGAAGATCAGCCCCAGCATTTT.

This clonotype was observed a handful of times. At one end the junction does not follow the germline gene, possibly because of a read error. The V gene is TRBV7-7, the J gene TRBJ1-1; no firm D call. CDR3 length equals 14 residues. The germline gives CDR1 SSHAT, CDR2 FNYEAQ (reference sequence). In DNA, the CDR3 is TGTGCTAGCAGCCGGACTCCTTGGAACACTGAAGCTTTCTTT. It yields the protein CASSRTPWNTEAFF.

This clonotype has a handful of counts. This sequence joins TRBV2 and TRBJ2-1; 9 positions agree with TRBD1. The CDR3 spans 14 residues. Trimming at V came to 8 bases and at J to 5 bases, leaving 7 bases not matched to a gene. The germline CDR1 and CDR2 sequences are SNHLY and FYNNEI. CDR3 in DNA: TGTGCCAGCGATCGGGACAGGGTCGACAATGAGCAGTTCTTC. Amino acids: CASDRDRVDNEQFF.

This rearrangement joins TRBV7-9 to TRBJ1-1, with 7 bases lining up with TRBD1. Germline CDR1 and CDR2: SEHNR and FQNEAQ (reference sequence). The CDR3 runs 14 residues. Germline trimming cut 6 bases from V and 6 bases from J; bases unmatched to any gene: 10. The chain's CDR3 is CASSYTQGSSEAFF. DNA for the CDR3: TGTGCCAGCAGTTATACACAGGGGAGTTCTGAAGCTTTCTTT.

This clonotype has only a few counts. This chain connects TRBV2 to TRBJ1-2, with D maybe TRBD1 (5 bases). V dropped 7 bases and J dropped 4 bases, with 19 bases sitting between them. The CDR3 sequence is 15 residues long. From germline, CDR1 is SNHLY and CDR2 FYNNEI. CDR3: CASTRGFGNAYGYTF. DNA for the CDR3: TGTGCCAGCACCCGGGGCTTCGGGAATGCCTATGGCTACACCTTC.

This clonotype turned up a few times. In DNA, the CDR3 is TGCAGTGCGATTCCGGGACAGGGAGTTGGGCCCCAGCATTTT. Translating it yields CSAIPGQGVGPQHF. V is TRBV20-1 and J is TRBJ1-5, with 9 positions matching TRBD1. Looked up from germline, CDR1 is DFQATT and CDR2 is SNEGSKA (reference sequence). This CDR3 has 14 amino acids. The V and J ends lost 6 bases and 9 bases, in that order; junction bases with no gene match: 12.

The chain carries TRBV10-3 and TRBJ1-6; D ambiguous. CDR1 is ENHRY and CDR2 is SYGVKD in the germline V gene. The CDR3 is 13 amino acids. The germline V and J ends were trimmed by 2 bases and 7 bases, with 6 bases remaining between them. CDR3 sequence reads: CAISETRNSPLHF. CDR3 coding DNA: TGTGCCATCAGTGAGACCAGAAATTCACCCCTCCACTTT.

This chain uses TRBV7-9 with TRBJ1-2, with TRBD1 as a possible D gene (5 bases). Trimming left V 8 bases short and J 0 bases short, with 16 bases between. This CDR3 is built from 15 residues. In germline, CDR1 is SEHNR, CDR2 FQNEAQ (reference sequence). The CDR3 protein is CASGAAPRANYGYTF. The CDR3 nucleotides are TGTGCCAGCGGGGCAGCACCAAGAGCTAACTATGGCTACACCTTC. The full variable domain, completed using reference TRBV7-9 and TRBJ1-2, is DTGVSQNPRHKITKRGQNVTFRCDPISEHNRLYWYRQTLGQGPEFLTYFQNEAQLEKSRLLSDRFSAERPKGSFSTLEIQRTEQGDSAMYLCASGAAPRANYGYTFGSGTRLTVV.

The J gene is TRBJ1-5, the V gene TRBV20-1, with 7 bases aligning to TRBD1. Per the germline V gene, CDR1 is DFQATT and CDR2 is SNEGSKA (reference sequence). V gave up 6 bases and J gave up 7 bases; unmatched junction bases: 12. The CDR3 runs to 14 residues. The CDR3 protein is CSARPFTRGQPQHF. CDR3 nucleotide sequence: TGCAGTGCCCGACCATTCACCAGGGGGCAGCCCCAGCATTTT.

This clonotype was seen repeatedly, ten times or more. The rearrangement links TRBV19 to TRBJ1-6; D gene unclear. This CDR3 comprises 17 residues. Germline CDR1 reads LNHDA; CDR2 reads SQIVND (reference sequence). The V gene lost 5 bases and the J gene lost 7 bases, with 21 bases spanning the gap. For the CDR3, the DNA is TGTGCCAGTAGTCTCCGGGTCCAAGGAGTGGCAAATTCACCCCTCCACTTT. Translating gives CASSLRVQGVANSPLHF.

This clonotype was seen ten or more times. The chain is built from TRBV12-3 or TRBV12-4 and TRBJ2-3; D may be TRBD1 or TRBD2 (6 bases each). Trimming took off 5 bases at V and 7 bases at J, with 16 bases between the two ends. This CDR3 region has 14 residues. The CDR3 loop reads CASSRGSGGNTQYF. In DNA form, the CDR3 reads TGTGCCAGCAGTAGGGGGTCGGGCGGGAATACGCAGTATTTT.